This TCR beta chain was identified during a study of cytomegalovirus exposure and HLA in healthy donors. PCR primers comprised 60 Vbeta and 13 Jbeta primers. Sequencing was performed with immunoSEQ multiplex PCR; in TCRdb, only in-frame clones are kept and a portion is missing. The repertoire consists of tens of thousands of clones, with approximately 80% occurring once and the leading ten covering approximately 7%. The CDR3 has 14 amino acids. The V and J ends lost 2 bases and 11 bases respectively, with 18 bases between them. Germline V gives CDR1 SNHLY, CDR2 FYNNEI. The receptor comes from a human donor in good health. Sequencing was done on a sample of PBMCs. The V gene is TRBV2, the J gene TRBJ1-1, with unresolved D. The CDR3 is CASSERREDPGAFF. CDR3 in DNA: TGTGCCAGCAGTGAACGGCGAGAAGACCCCGGGGCTTTCTTT.